This T cell receptor beta chain emerged from a study of T cells after posttransplantation cyclophosphamide. General observations from the study: Later blood repertoires were often dominated by clones from the donor CD8+ memory compartment. Recipient CMV seropositivity and CMV reactivation strongly tracked TRB clonality. Tissue-infiltrating T cells from skin or gut overlapped little with blood T cells.

The CDR3 has 16 residues. V was cut by 4 bases and J by 3 bases, with 18 bases left in between. Germline V gives CDR1 MNHEY, CDR2 SVGEGT. Cyclophosphamide on days +3 and +4 followed busulfan-fludarabine conditioning and a marrow graft. Libraries were prepared by immunoSEQ multiplex PCR; TCRdb keeps only in-frame clonotypes and omits some of them. The sample includes more than 9,000 clones, none of them occurring once. This clone was detected many times. The antigen is unknown. This sequence was found in a female patient in her 40s who received an allogeneic stem cell transplant from a related donor, was CMV-positive, and had no GVHD. These T cells may partly come from the graft donor. This material consisted of PBMCs, taken after allogeneic stem cell transplant with posttransplant cyclophosphamide. V and J are TRBV6-2 or TRBV6-3 and TRBJ1-2, with a weak D call TRBD1 (5 bases). The CDR3 region is CASSFAGGRVDYGYTF. CDR3 sequence (DNA): TGTGCCAGCAGTTTCGCGGGGGGTCGAGTCGACTATGGCTACACCTTC.